This is a list of T cell receptor beta chains from one sample in a study of shared clonotypes between healthy human individuals. TCRdb's copy holds only in-frame clones and misses some; the assay was immunoSEQ multiplex PCR. The sample yields about 2.4 million clones, more than 90% seen once. The sample taken for sequencing was naive CD4+ T cells sorted from blood. Receptor source: a man aged 18 to 29 in good health. The CDR3 runs from the conserved cysteine through the conserved F or W. D genes are given only for firm matches. Rows give clone size only sometimes, using once, few, many, or a class for an expanded clone.

len	v_gene	j_gene	abundance	d_gene	CDR3nt	CDR3aa
12	TRBV6-6	TRBJ1-2	-	TRBD1	TGTGCCAGCGGACAGGGGGATTATGGCTACACCTTC	CASGQGDYGYTF
15	TRBV27	TRBJ1-5	-	-	TGTGCCAGCAGACTTTCTGACACCGCCAATCAGCCCCAGCATTTT	CASRLSDTANQPQHF
15	TRBV5-1	TRBJ2-2	-	-	TGCGCCAGCAGCTTGGAGCCGGGAAACACCGGGGAGCTGTTTTTT	CASSLEPGNTGELFF
16	TRBV28	TRBJ2-7	-	TRBD1	TGTGCCAGCAGACCAATTGGACAGGGCCTATCCTACGAGCAGTACTTC	CASRPIGQGLSYEQYF
13	TRBV5-1	TRBJ2-5	-	TRBD2	TGCGCCAGCAGCTCGGGGGGACCCGAGACCCAGTACTTC	CASSSGGPETQYF
13	TRBV4-1	TRBJ2-5	-	-	TGCGCCAGCAGTCAGGGGATCCAAGAGACCCAGTACTTC	CASSQGIQETQYF
14	TRBV5-1	TRBJ2-5	-	TRBD2	TGCGCCAGCAGCCCCGGGGGAGGGAGAGAGACCCAGTACTTC	CASSPGGGRETQYF
12	TRBV10-3	TRBJ1-5	-	-	TGTGCCATCAGTGAGTCCAGTCAGCCCCAGCATTTT	CAISESSQPQHF
15	TRBV28	TRBJ1-3	-	-	TGTGCCAGCAGTGAGACAGGTAGCTCTGGAAACACCATATATTTT	CASSETGSSGNTIYF
13	TRBV6-5	TRBJ1-1	-	-	TGTGCCAGCAGTTACTCGAGGCAGAGTGAAGCTTTCTTT	CASSYSRQSEAFF
15	TRBV10-3	TRBJ1-4	-	-	TGTGCCATCAGTGAGTCGACAGTACCTAATGAAAAACTGTTTTTT	CAISESTVPNEKLFF
13	TRBV29-1	TRBJ2-1	-	-	TGCAGCGTTGACAGGGGATCCTACAATGAGCAGTTCTTC	CSVDRGSYNEQFF
13	TRBV10-3	TRBJ2-1	-	-	TGTGCCACGCAGCACCCGGACAACAATGAGCAGTTCTTC	CATQHPDNNEQFF
13	TRBV5-1	TRBJ2-5	once	-	TGCGCCAGCAGCTTAACAGGGTCAGAGACCCAGTACTTC	CASSLTGSETQYF
14	TRBV5-1	TRBJ2-7	-	TRBD1	TGCGCCAGCAGCTTTTCCGACAGGGTGAGGGAGCAGTACTTC	CASSFSDRVREQYF
17	TRBV7-2	TRBJ1-4	-	TRBD1	TGTGCCAGCAGCTTACCCGGGACAGGGAGTACTAATGAAAAACTGTTTTTT	CASSLPGTGSTNEKLFF
15	TRBV9	TRBJ2-7	-	TRBD2	TGTGCCAGCAGCCGCTCTACGGGAGGGATCGACGAGCAGTACTTC	CASSRSTGGIDEQYF
17	TRBV27	TRBJ2-6	-	TRBD1	TGTGCCAGCGGAACCACAGGGGGCGTCACTGGGGCCAACGTCCTGACTTTC	CASGTTGGVTGANVLTF
15	TRBV10-2	TRBJ2-3	-	-	TGCGCCAGCAGTGACCCCAGCAGAAGGGGAGATACGCAGTATTTT	CASSDPSRRGDTQYF
15	TRBV7-3	TRBJ2-7	-	TRBD2	TGTGCCAGCAGCCCCGGGGCTAGCGGGGGTGACGAGCAGTACTTC	CASSPGASGGDEQYF
16	TRBV5-1	TRBJ2-7	-	-	TGCGCCAGCAGCTCCCCGAGGGGAGGTCAGACCTACGAGCAGTACTTC	CASSSPRGGQTYEQYF
17	TRBV5-4	TRBJ2-2	-	TRBD1	TGTGCCAGCAGCCAGAAACAGGGGGCGGGGAACACCGGGGAGCTGTTTTTT	CASSQKQGAGNTGELFF
15	TRBV11-3	TRBJ2-2	-	TRBD1	TGTGCCAGCAGCCCTCGGACAGGCTACACCGGGGAGCTGTTTTTT	CASSPRTGYTGELFF
16	TRBV27	TRBJ2-7	-	-	TGTGCCAGCAGTCCTCTCGGGACGGACCGAAACTACGAGCAGTACTTC	CASSPLGTDRNYEQYF
14	TRBV5-5	TRBJ1-5	-	TRBD1	TGTGCCAGCAGCTTGGGACAGGGAGATAAGCCCCAGCATTTT	CASSLGQGDKPQHF
13	TRBV5-8	TRBJ2-6	-	-	TGTGCCAGCAGGGTTTCTGGGGCCAACGTCCTGACTTTC	CASRVSGANVLTF
13	TRBV18	TRBJ2-1	once	-	TGTGCCAGCTCACCATTCGAGGGCAATGAGCAGTTCTTC	CASSPFEGNEQFF
14	TRBV27	TRBJ1-1	once	-	TGTGCCAGCAGTTCATCACCGGGGAACACTGAAGCTTTCTTT	CASSSSPGNTEAFF
19	TRBV12-5	TRBJ2-1	-	TRBD1	TGTGCTAGTGGTTTGGCGGCGAAAGGGGGCCTCCGCTATTATAATGAGCAGTTCTTC	CASGLAAKGGLRYYNEQFF
13	TRBV5-1	TRBJ2-5	-	-	TGCGCCAGCACCAGGTCCCAGGGAGAGACCCAGTACTTC	CASTRSQGETQYF
13	TRBV11-2	TRBJ1-1	-	-	TGTGCCAGCAGCTTAGATCGTCTTTCTGAAGCTTTCTTT	CASSLDRLSEAFF
13	TRBV27	TRBJ2-1	-	-	TGTGCCAGTCATCAGGTGGGGCTCAATGAGCAGTTCTTC	CASHQVGLNEQFF
17	TRBV28	TRBJ2-7	-	-	TGTGCCAGCAGTTCCCCGAGGAGGGGGACCTCCTCCTACGAGCAGTACTTC	CASSSPRRGTSSYEQYF
16	TRBV11-2	TRBJ1-2	-	-	TGTGCCAGCAGCTTAGATTTTGACAGTCACATGAGGGGCTACACCTTC	CASSLDFDSHMRGYTF
13	TRBV2	TRBJ2-7	-	-	TGTGCCAGCAGTGTAGTACAGCCCTACGAGCAGTACTTC	CASSVVQPYEQYF
16	TRBV11-2	TRBJ2-5	-	TRBD1	TGTGCCAGCAGCCGCGGACAGGGCATAGTCAGGGAGACCCAGTACTTC	CASSRGQGIVRETQYF
13	TRBV2	TRBJ1-2	few	-	TGTGCCAGCAGTGGGCAGGGGATCTATGGCTACACCTTC	CASSGQGIYGYTF
15	TRBV7-2	TRBJ2-5	-	TRBD2	TGTGCCAGCAGCTTAGTTGGCGGGGGGGTTGGGACCCAGTACTTC	CASSLVGGGVGTQYF
13	TRBV5-1	TRBJ2-5	-	-	TGCGCCAGCAGCTCAGGAATTGCGGAGACCCAGTACTTC	CASSSGIAETQYF
13	TRBV27	TRBJ2-7	once	-	TGTGCCAGCAGTTTGTTCGGCCCCTACGAGCAGTACTTC	CASSLFGPYEQYF
14	TRBV5-1	TRBJ2-7	-	-	TGCGCCAGCAGCTTGGGAGGGGCCGGCGTGGAGCAGTACTTC	CASSLGGAGVEQYF
14	TRBV5-1	TRBJ2-7	-	-	TGCGCCAGCAGCCTCCGGGAGCTCCTTGACGAGCAGTACTTC	CASSLRELLDEQYF
15	TRBV6-5	TRBJ2-7	-	-	TGTGCCAGCAGTTACTCCGGGGGAACCTCCTACGAGCAGTACTTC	CASSYSGGTSYEQYF
16	TRBV5-6	TRBJ2-7	-	TRBD1	TGTGCCAGCAGCTGGGGCGAGGGGGCCGGAGTCGGCGAGCAGTACTTC	CASSWGEGAGVGEQYF
20	TRBV28	TRBJ2-2	-	-	TGTGCCAGCAGTCCGCCGGGACAGGGTACTAGCGGGGTTCCTAGGAGGGAGCTGTTTTTT	CASSPPGQGTSGVPRRELFF
15	TRBV9	TRBJ1-5	-	TRBD1	TGTGCCAGCAGTTTGACAGGGGTCAGCAATCAGCCCCAGCATTTT	CASSLTGVSNQPQHF
14	TRBV2	TRBJ1-5	-	-	TGTGCCAGCAGTGATATGGTTAGCAATCAGCCCCAGCATTTT	CASSDMVSNQPQHF
13	TRBV18	TRBJ2-1	-	TRBD1	TGTGCCAGCTCACACGGGACAGACAATGAGCAGTTCTTC	CASSHGTDNEQFF
14	TRBV6-6	TRBJ2-7	-	-	TGTGCCAGCAGTTACTCCCTGACAGGGAGGGAGCAGTACTTC	CASSYSLTGREQYF
13	TRBV2	TRBJ2-7	-	-	TGTGCCAGCAGTGAATTTACGGGTTACGAGCAGTACTTC	CASSEFTGYEQYF
13	TRBV10-3	TRBJ2-5	-	TRBD2	TGTGCCATCAGTGAGTCGGGGGGGGAGACCCAGTACTTC	CAISESGGETQYF
15	TRBV7-9	TRBJ2-5	-	-	TGTGCCAGCAGCTTAGTCCCCGGGTTCCAAGAGACCCAGTACTTC	CASSLVPGFQETQYF
17	TRBV7-9	TRBJ2-1	-	TRBD1	TGTGCCAGCAGCTTATATATTGCCAGGGGGCAAGGGGGTGAGCAGTTCTTC	CASSLYIARGQGGEQFF
14	TRBV11-2	TRBJ1-1	-	-	TGTGCCAGCAGCTTAGAGAGGGGGGGTTTCGAAGCTTTCTTT	CASSLERGGFEAFF
15	TRBV28	TRBJ2-1	-	-	TGTGCCAGCAGTTCCCTTTTAGGGGGGCTCTATGAGCAGTTCTTC	CASSSLLGGLYEQFF
12	TRBV5-1	TRBJ2-1	-	-	TGCGCCAGCAGCTTGGCGCGGGTTGAGCAGTTCTTC	CASSLARVEQFF
14	TRBV4-2	TRBJ1-1	few	-	TGTGCCAGCAGCCATGGGGGGATATTGACTGAAGCTTTCTTT	CASSHGGILTEAFF
13	TRBV30	TRBJ1-1	-	-	TGTGCCTGGAGTTTGCAGGGGAACACTGAAGCTTTCTTT	CAWSLQGNTEAFF
15	TRBV15	TRBJ1-3	-	-	TGTGCCACCAGCAGAGATGGGAACGCGGGGAACACCATATATTTT	CATSRDGNAGNTIYF
12	TRBV7-9	TRBJ1-6	few	-	TGTGCCAGCAGCTTAGCGCAGTCACCCCTCCACTTT	CASSLAQSPLHF